This T cell receptor beta chain was captured by sequencing in a study of human T cells and chemical hapten exposure. The overall study: 2% DPC applied to a roughly 2 cm by roughly 2 cm arm area sensitized donors. Study results and caveats: Every donor had alopecia, and their immune response may therefore differ from healthy people's.

The CDR3 extends over 14 amino acids. This clonotype has only a few counts. As yet, its antigen is unknown. As to time point: patch test 3, about 24 weeks after DPC sensitization. Stated treatment: therapeutic diphenylcyclopropenone sensitization with weekly scalp DPC. TCRdb called the RACE reads again in MiXCR, with one record for every CDR3 protein. The sample lists 80,000 to 100,000 distinct CDR3 sequences; 10% to 12% were seen once. This chain joins TRBV21-1 and TRBJ1-5. TRBV21-1 is a documented pseudogene. Sequencing used whole blood, obtained in connection with sensitization to the hapten diphenylcyclopropenone (DPC). The sequence derives from a woman between 45 and 65 years old with alopecia areata. Some clones in this sample may be carry-over from other donors' samples. CDR3 amino acids: CASSKARGNQPQHF. The CDR3 nucleotides are TGTGCCAGCAGCAAAGCACGGGGCAATCAGCCCCAGCATTTT.